This record covers a single T cell receptor (beta chain). Its matching antigen is unknown. Method: immunoSEQ multiplex PCR; TCRdb's copy keeps in-frame clones and lacks some. Altogether roughly 60,000 clones are present, 91% being singletons, with the ten largest covering around 2%. This sample is part of a study of OX40 agonist ivuxolimab in advanced cancers. Study in general: Ivuxolimab, an antibody that agonizes OX40 (CD134), was administered to the patients.

Germline trimming cut 6 bases from V and 1 base from J; bases unmatched to any gene: 9. The CDR3 has 15 amino acids. Germline V gene lookup returns CDR1 GTSNPN and CDR2 SVGIG (reference sequence). Study outcomes and limitations: More expanded clones were seen, on average, in CD8+ T cells than in CD4+.

Blood samples were obtained at baseline, cycle 4 day 1, and cycle 7 day 1. The gene calls are TRBV30 and TRBJ2-7, with 10 bases lining up with TRBD1. Sequences were derived from CD4+ or CD8+ T cells sorted from blood, sampled in a trial of the OX40 agonist ivuxolimab. This receptor was identified in an adult with an advanced solid tumor such as melanoma, head and neck, liver or kidney cancer. The CDR3 here is CACHPGTGASYEQYF. CDR3 bases: TGTGCCTGCCATCCCGGGACAGGGGCATCCTACGAGCAGTACTTC.